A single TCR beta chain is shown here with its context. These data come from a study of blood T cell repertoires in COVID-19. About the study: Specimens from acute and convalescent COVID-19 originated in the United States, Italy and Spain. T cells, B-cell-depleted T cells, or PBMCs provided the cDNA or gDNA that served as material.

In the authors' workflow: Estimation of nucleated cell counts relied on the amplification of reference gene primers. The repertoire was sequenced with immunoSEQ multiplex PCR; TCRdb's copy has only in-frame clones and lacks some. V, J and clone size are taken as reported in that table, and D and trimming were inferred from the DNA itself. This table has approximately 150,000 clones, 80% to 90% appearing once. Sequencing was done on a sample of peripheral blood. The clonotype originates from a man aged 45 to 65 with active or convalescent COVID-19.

For the CDR3, the DNA is TGTGCCAGCAGCGCCGGGACTAGCGGGATTTACAATGAGCAGTTCTTC. Protein: CASSAGTSGIYNEQFF. This chain connects TRBV2 to TRBJ2-1; 13 nucleotides align to TRBD2. The junction had 6 bases not matched to a gene; V was cut back by 6 bases and J by 4 bases. The CDR3 is 16 residues long. Germline-derived CDR1 and CDR2 are SNHLY and FYNNEI.